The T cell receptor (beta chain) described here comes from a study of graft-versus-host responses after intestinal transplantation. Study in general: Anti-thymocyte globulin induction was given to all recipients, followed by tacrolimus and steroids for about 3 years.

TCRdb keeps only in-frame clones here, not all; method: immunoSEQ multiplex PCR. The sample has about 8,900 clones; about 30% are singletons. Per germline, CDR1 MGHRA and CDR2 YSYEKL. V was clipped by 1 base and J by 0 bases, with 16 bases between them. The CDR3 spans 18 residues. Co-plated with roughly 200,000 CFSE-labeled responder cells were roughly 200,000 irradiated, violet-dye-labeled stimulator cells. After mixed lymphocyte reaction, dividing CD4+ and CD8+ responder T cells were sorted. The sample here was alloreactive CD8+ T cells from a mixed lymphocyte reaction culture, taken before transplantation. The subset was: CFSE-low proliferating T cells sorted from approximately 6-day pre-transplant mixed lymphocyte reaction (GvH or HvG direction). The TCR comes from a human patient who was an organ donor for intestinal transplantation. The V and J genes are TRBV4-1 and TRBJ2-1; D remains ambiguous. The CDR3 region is CASSQVWARTGSYNEQFF. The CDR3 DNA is TGCGCCAGCAGCCAAGTGTGGGCAAGGACCGGCTCCTACAATGAGCAGTTCTTC.